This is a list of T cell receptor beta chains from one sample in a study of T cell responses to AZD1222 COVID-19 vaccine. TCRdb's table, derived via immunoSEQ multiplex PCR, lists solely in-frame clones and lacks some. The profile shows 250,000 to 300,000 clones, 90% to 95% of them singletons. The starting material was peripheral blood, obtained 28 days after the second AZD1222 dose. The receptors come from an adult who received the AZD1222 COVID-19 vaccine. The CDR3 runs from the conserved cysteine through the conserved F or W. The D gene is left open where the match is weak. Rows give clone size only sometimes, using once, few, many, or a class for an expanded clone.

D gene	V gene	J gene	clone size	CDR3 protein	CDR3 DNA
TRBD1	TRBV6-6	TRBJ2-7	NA	CASSYRTGGIYEQYF	TGTGCCAGCAGTTACAGGACAGGGGGGATCTACGAGCAGTACTTC
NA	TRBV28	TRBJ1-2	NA	CALRRVDGYTF	TGTGCCCTCCGCAGGGTCGATGGCTACACCTTC
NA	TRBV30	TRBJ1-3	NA	CAWSLTTGNTIYF	TGTGCCTGGAGTTTGACAACTGGAAACACCATATATTTT
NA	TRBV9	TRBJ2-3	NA	CASSVAEGTADTQYF	TGTGCCAGCAGCGTAGCCGAAGGGACTGCAGATACGCAGTATTTT
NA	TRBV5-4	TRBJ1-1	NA	CASSPRDTEAFF	TGTGCCAGCAGCCCGCGGGACACTGAAGCTTTCTTT
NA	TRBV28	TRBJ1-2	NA	CASSLGNRDGYTF	TGTGCCAGCAGTTTGGGGAACAGGGATGGCTACACCTTC
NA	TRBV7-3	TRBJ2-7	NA	CASSIKQGAEQYF	TGTGCCAGCAGCATCAAACAGGGTGCCGAGCAGTACTTC
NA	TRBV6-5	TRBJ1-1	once	CAAAGPMNTEAFF	TGTGCCGCGGCGGGACCGATGAACACTGAAGCTTTCTTT
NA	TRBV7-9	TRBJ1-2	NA	CASSPPRSFYYYGYTF	TGTGCCAGCAGCCCTCCAAGGAGTTTTTACTATTATGGCTACACCTTC
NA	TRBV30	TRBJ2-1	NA	CAWSQSSYNEQFF	TGTGCCTGGAGCCAAAGCTCCTACAATGAGCAGTTCTTC
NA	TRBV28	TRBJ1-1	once	CASSWAGVTEAFF	TGTGCCAGCAGTTGGGCAGGGGTCACTGAAGCTTTCTTT
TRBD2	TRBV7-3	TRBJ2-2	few	CASSPGLATNTGELFF	TGTGCCAGCAGCCCGGGACTAGCGACAAACACCGGGGAGCTGTTTTTT
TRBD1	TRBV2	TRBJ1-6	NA	CARQGYNSPLHF	TGTGCCAGACAGGGGTATAATTCACCCCTCCACTTT
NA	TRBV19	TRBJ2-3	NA	CASRSGPALTDTQYF	TGTGCCAGTAGATCCGGCCCGGCGCTCACAGATACGCAGTATTTT
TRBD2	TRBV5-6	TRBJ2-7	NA	CASSLERGYEQYF	TGTGCCAGCAGCTTGGAGCGGGGCTACGAGCAGTACTTC
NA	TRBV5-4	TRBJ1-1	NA	CASSRGGKAEAFF	TGTGCCAGCAGCCGGGGGGGCAAGGCTGAAGCTTTCTTT
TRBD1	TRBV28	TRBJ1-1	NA	CASSWGQRGEAFF	TGTGCCAGCAGTTGGGGACAGCGGGGTGAAGCTTTCTTT
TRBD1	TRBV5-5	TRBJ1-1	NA	CASSLDRGRGTEAFF	TGTGCCAGCAGCCTGGACAGGGGGCGAGGCACTGAAGCTTTCTTT